The TCR beta chain under discussion was sequenced for a study of blood T cells in healthy people across ages. As for the study in general: About one barcoded beta molecule per two T cells came from capture by template switching. Whole-study findings and limits: Diversity estimated from one million T cells was considered an underestimate.

About this clonotype itself: What it binds is unknown.

Next came a second PCR, run for about 7 to 12 cycles, which used a sample-barcoded 5' primer along with a J-beta primer mix. All samples gave at least 2.5 million CDR3-containing paired-end reads. MiXCR, run by TCRdb on the 5' RACE reads, gives a single entry per CDR3 protein. The sample records some 780,000 distinct CDR3 sequences, 56% being singletons. This CDR3 region has 13 residues. Germline lookup yields CDR1 SEHNR and CDR2 FQNEAQ (reference sequence). V lost 5 bases and J 2 bases, leaving 10 bases between the germline ends. This clonotype originated in a middle-aged man in good health. The genes are TRBV7-9 and TRBJ2-7; D call uncertain. The source material was blood. This CDR3 reads CASSADGPYEQYF. CDR3 nucleotide sequence: TGTGCCAGCAGCGCGGACGGACCCTACGAGCAGTACTTC.